The 14 T cell receptor beta chains below come from one sample, sequenced in a study of T cell clones after liver transplantation. Libraries were prepared by immunoSEQ multiplex PCR; TCRdb keeps only in-frame clonotypes and omits some of them. Here the sample spans around 70,000 clones, approximately 92% being singletons. Here the sequenced sample was CD4+ T cells from blood, taken around 27 months after liver transplant. These receptors originate from a human patient who received a liver transplant. The graft donor may have contributed some T cells.

V usage is TRBV6-1 and J usage is TRBJ1-2; a possible D gene is TRBD1 (6 bases). The CDR3 spans 12 residues. The V end lost 7 bases, the J end lost 8 bases, and 14 bases lay between the germline ends. Germline V gene lookup returns CDR1 MNHNS and CDR2 SASEGT. The CDR3 DNA sequence: TGTGCCAGCAAGCAGGGGATTAGGGGCTACACCTTC. The encoded protein is CASKQGIRGYTF.

The rearrangement uses TRBV30 and TRBJ1-2; D might be TRBD1 (5 bases). The V gene lost 3 bases and the J gene lost 4 bases, with 9 bases spanning the gap. The CDR3 length is 12 residues. The germline CDR1 and CDR2 sequences are GTSNPN and SVGIG (reference sequence). The CDR3, as DNA: TGTGCCTGGAGCAGGGACGGCTATGGCTACACCTTC. It is translated as CAWSRDGYGYTF.

This rearrangement joins TRBV29-1 to TRBJ1-2; unclear D gene. V lost 2 bases, J lost 5 bases, and 12 bases lay in between. This CDR3 spans 13 amino acids. Germline V gene data show CDR1 as SQVTM and CDR2 as ANQGSEA. The CDR3 bases are TGCAGCGTTGAACGCCCGCATGGGTATGGCTACACCTTC. Its protein is CSVERPHGYGYTF.

In its sample, this clone was seen once. V is TRBV21-1 and J is TRBJ2-3. TRBV21-1 counts as a pseudogene. The CDR3 has 10 amino acids. The CDR3 sequence is CALWKDTQYF. CDR3 nucleotides: TGTGCCCTTTGGAAGGATACGCAGTATTTT.

This chain joins TRBV5-1 and TRBJ2-1; 7 nucleotides align to TRBD2. The CDR3 extends over 13 amino acids. V was pared by 0 bases and J by 7 bases, with 1 base of the junction left unmatched. The V gene's germline CDR1 is SGHRS and CDR2 YFSETQ. The CDR3 spells CASSLAGGNEQFF. The CDR3 DNA sequence: TGCGCCAGCAGCTTGGCGGGAGGTAATGAGCAGTTCTTC.

J is TRBJ1-1 and V is TRBV11-2; D call uncertain. V lost 2 bases and J lost 1, with 8 bases in between. Germline values: CDR1 SGHAT, CDR2 FQNNGV. This CDR3 spans 14 amino acids. CDR3: CASSLFGRNTEAFF. CDR3 nucleotides: TGTGCCAGCAGCTTATTTGGGCGGAACACTGAAGCTTTCTTT.

V and J are TRBV29-1 and TRBJ2-7; D gene ambiguous. In germline, CDR1 is SQVTM, CDR2 ANQGSEA. The CDR3 sequence is 13 residues long. The V end was cut by 2 bases, the J end by 2 bases, with 10 bases between. The CDR3 DNA follows: TGCAGCGTTGAAAAAGACGGAACCTACGAGCAGTACTTC. Translation gives CSVEKDGTYEQYF.

J is TRBJ2-2 and V is TRBV9; 9 nucleotides align to TRBD2. Trimming removed 3 bases from V and 7 bases from J; junction bases left unmatched: 4. The CDR3 consists of 14 residues. Per the germline V gene, CDR1 is SGDLS and CDR2 is YYNGEE. CDR3 residues: CASSAGLAFGELFF. CDR3 sequence (DNA): TGTGCCAGCAGCGCGGGACTAGCATTCGGGGAGCTGTTTTTT. Combining the CDR3 with reference TRBV9 and TRBJ2-2 gives the whole variable domain DSGVTQTPKHLITATGQRVTLRCSPRSGDLSVYWYQQSLDQGLQFLIQYYNGEERAKGNILERFSAQQFPDLHSELNLSSLELGDSALYFCASSAGLAFGELFFGEGSRLTVL.

CDR3 sequence: CASSTRPNQPQHF. The CDR3 DNA reads TGTGCCAGCAGCACCAGACCTAATCAGCCCCAGCATTTT. The chain recombines TRBV7-2 with TRBJ1-5, with D unresolved. The V gene lost 5 bases and the J gene lost 4 bases, with 9 bases spanning the gap. The germline gives CDR1 SGHTA, CDR2 FQGNSA. This CDR3 has 13 amino acids.

The genes are TRBV28 and TRBJ2-7, with 9 bases identical to TRBD2. The CDR3 is made up of 15 amino acids. The germline V gene encodes CDR1 MDHEN and CDR2 SYDVKM. With V trimmed by 7 bases and J by 5 bases, 12 bases remained unmatched. The CDR3 DNA is TGTGCCAGCACCTCCGCCGGCGGGAGGGGCCACGAGCAGTACTTC. This codes for CASTSAGGRGHEQYF.

This clone was detected only a few times. V and J are TRBV5-1 and TRBJ2-3, with 14 bases identical to TRBD2. Germline V lookup: CDR1 SGHRS, CDR2 YFSETQ. The CDR3 contains 17 residues. The junction had 6 bases not matched to a gene; V was cut back by 4 bases and J by 2 bases. Written as DNA, the CDR3 is TGCGCCAGCAGCCCAGGGACTAGCGGGGGATACACAGATACGCAGTATTTT. This encodes CASSPGTSGGYTDTQYF.

The chain employs TRBV5-1 and TRBJ2-2, with 8 positions matching TRBD2. CDR1 is SGHRS, CDR2 YFSETQ, per germline. V lost 1 base and J lost 5; bases outside the gene matches: 4. The length of the CDR3 is 15 residues. CDR3 in DNA: TGCGCCAGCAGCTTGTCTCCTAGCGGGACCGGGGAGCTGTTTTTT. It is translated as CASSLSPSGTGELFF.

The chain carries TRBV5-4 and TRBJ2-5; TRBD2 matches at 7 bases. The CDR3 has 16 amino acids. Trimming removed 3 bases from V and 1 base from J; junction bases left unmatched: 9. Germline lookup yields CDR1 SGHNT and CDR2 YYREEE (reference sequence). The CDR3 nucleotides are TGTGCCAGCAGCTCCCGAGCTAGCGGTTCCCAAGAGACCCAGTACTTC. Encoded protein: CASSSRASGSQETQYF.

The chain carries TRBV7-8 and TRBJ2-7; D not certain. From germline, CDR1 is SGHVS and CDR2 FQNEAQ. V was shortened by 5 bases and J by 2 bases, with 16 bases between the two germline ends. The CDR3 runs 15 residues. The CDR3 sequence is CASSVVRIRAYEQYF. The CDR3 DNA reads as TGTGCCAGCAGCGTAGTCAGAATAAGGGCCTACGAGCAGTACTTC.